This paragraph covers one T cell receptor beta chain sequence. The target antigen is unknown. These data belong to a study of post-analysis software for immune sequencing data. The library was made from cDNA and included unique molecular identifiers. It was from roughly 1 to 10 million T cells that approximately 500,000 cDNA molecules came. One entry per CDR3 protein, called by TCRdb with MiXCR from the PCR reads. The sample gives about 800,000 distinct CDR3 sequences, less than 35% of which show up once; more than 0.45% is in the top ten. Overall study results and limits: By F measure, strong co-clustering occurred among samples prepared in the same batch. Compared against controls, patients with multiple sclerosis displayed significantly lower normalized Chao1 diversity.

The sequenced sample was blood. This receptor was obtained from a girl aged 10 to 17 with multiple sclerosis.

In DNA form, the CDR3 reads TGCAGTGCTAACCCGGGACAGGCTTATAATGAAAAACTGTTTTTT. Translation gives CSANPGQAYNEKLFF. V and J are TRBV20-1 and TRBJ1-4; 8 bases match TRBD1. The J segment lost 4 bases and the V segment lost 4 bases, leaving 8 bases of the junction unmatched. Germline V CDR1 and CDR2: DFQATT, SNEGSKA (reference sequence). The CDR3 sequence is 15 residues long.